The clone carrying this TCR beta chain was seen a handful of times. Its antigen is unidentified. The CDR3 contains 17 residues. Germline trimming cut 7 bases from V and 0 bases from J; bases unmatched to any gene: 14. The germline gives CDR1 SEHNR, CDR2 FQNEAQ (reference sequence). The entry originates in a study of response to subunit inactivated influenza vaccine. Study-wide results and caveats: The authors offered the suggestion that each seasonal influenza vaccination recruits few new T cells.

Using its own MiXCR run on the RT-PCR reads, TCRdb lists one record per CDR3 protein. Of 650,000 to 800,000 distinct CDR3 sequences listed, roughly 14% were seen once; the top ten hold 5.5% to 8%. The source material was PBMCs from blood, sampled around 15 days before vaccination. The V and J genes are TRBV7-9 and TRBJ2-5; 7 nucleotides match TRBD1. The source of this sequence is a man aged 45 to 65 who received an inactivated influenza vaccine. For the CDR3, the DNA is TGTGCCAGCACCAAGGACAGACAGGGCTACAACCAAGAGACCCAGTACTTC. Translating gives CASTKDRQGYNQETQYF.